This is a list of T cell receptor beta chains from one sample in a study of graft-versus-host responses after intestinal transplantation. Measured with immunoSEQ multiplex PCR; TCRdb has only the in-frame clones, and not every one. This sample has about 120,000 clones, with 90% found just once. These receptors' targets are unknown. The material was unstimulated CD4+ T cells sorted from spleen or lymph node cells, obtained before intestinal transplant. The receptors originated from a human donor who received an intestinal transplant. Both conserved end residues are part of each CDR3. The order of the fields is D gene, V gene, J gene, CDR3 protein. D genes are given only for firm matches.

TRBD2	TRBV7-2	TRBJ2-3	CASSLYFSGGVNTDTQYF
NA	TRBV5-5	TRBJ2-7	CASSLGPEQVLYEQYF
NA	TRBV18	TRBJ1-1	CASSPPGNTEAFF
NA	TRBV28	TRBJ2-7	CASSPPKGGTYEQYF
NA	TRBV9	TRBJ1-1	CASSPIPGGPPNTEAFF
NA	TRBV9	TRBJ1-2	CASSVAWGDRGYTF
NA	TRBV20-1	TRBJ2-4	CSARRSSIQYF
TRBD1	TRBV7-9	TRBJ2-5	CASSLKKVRDSQETQYF
NA	TRBV5-6	TRBJ1-2	CASSLPTSNYGYTF
TRBD1	TRBV6-1	TRBJ2-6	CASRTGDSGANVLTF
NA	TRBV5-1	TRBJ1-6	CASSLVGVDNSPLHF
NA	TRBV15	TRBJ2-7	CATSRDGIRQYF
NA	TRBV30	TRBJ1-2	CASRRAGDNYGYTF
TRBD1	TRBV25-1	TRBJ2-1	CASSDLDRAHEQFF
NA	TRBV18	TRBJ2-7	CASSPTNYEQYF
NA	TRBV29-1	TRBJ1-1	CSVTGNTEAFF
TRBD2	TRBV30	TRBJ2-2	CAWSVRGGSTGELFF
TRBD1	TRBV10-3	TRBJ1-2	CAISERDSYGYTF
NA	TRBV18	TRBJ1-3	CASSFISGNTIYF
NA	TRBV6-6	TRBJ1-2	CASSTYGANYGYTF
NA	TRBV5-1	TRBJ2-2	CASSLDINTGELFF
TRBD1	TRBV28	TRBJ1-6	CASSSGQVPYNSPLHF
TRBD1	TRBV5-1	TRBJ1-1	CASSISTGGRTEAFF
NA	TRBV5-1	TRBJ2-7	CASSPGSSYEQYF
TRBD1	TRBV6-1	TRBJ1-2	CASSEAGTGGYGYTF
TRBD1	TRBV28	TRBJ1-1	CASSFRQGAPRTEAFF
TRBD2	TRBV5-4	TRBJ2-1	CASSSTSGGDYNEQFF
TRBD2	TRBV28	TRBJ2-7	CASSLLLAGVSYEQYF
TRBD2	TRBV15	TRBJ2-7	CATSRAASGDLPYEQYF
NA	TRBV29-1	TRBJ1-4	CSVLTGSEKLFF
NA	TRBV7-2	TRBJ1-2	CASSTGTGGYTF
NA	TRBV25-1	TRBJ2-2	CASSEFKTPGGTGELFF
TRBD2	TRBV19	TRBJ2-1	CASSFPSGRISYNEQFF
NA	TRBV23-1	TRBJ1-1	CASTPPEGGMNTEAFF
TRBD2	TRBV2	TRBJ2-7	CASSESLAGVYEQYF
NA	TRBV18	TRBJ1-6	CASSLTGYNSPLHF
NA	TRBV9	TRBJ2-2	CASSVVAGTGELFF
NA	TRBV6-1	TRBJ1-6	CASSREGSYNSPLHF
NA	TRBV4-1	TRBJ1-4	CASSQDLRLTNEKLFF
TRBD1	TRBV30	TRBJ1-2	CAGLQGMGGYTF
NA	TRBV2	TRBJ1-2	CASSGEIANYGYTF
TRBD2	TRBV7-9	TRBJ2-1	CASSPAGVPYNEQFF
NA	TRBV18	NA	CASSPKVRKGAYEQYF
TRBD1	TRBV25-1	TRBJ1-2	CASTLGQGQFYTF
NA	TRBV7-2	TRBJ1-2	CASTPVEGYTF
NA	TRBV2	TRBJ1-5	CASGRSDSLYSNQPQHF
NA	TRBV6-1	TRBJ2-7	CASSPRGRGMYEQYF
TRBD1	TRBV5-1	TRBJ1-1	CASSLRLTGGTVNTEAFF
NA	TRBV5-8	TRBJ2-7	CASSLELGLPPYEQYF
TRBD1	TRBV5-6	TRBJ1-1	CASRPDRGLYHTEAFF
TRBD2	TRBV5-1	TRBJ2-2	CASSLGLAGSPGELFF
TRBD1	TRBV18	TRBJ2-1	CASSPPGQSYNEQFF
NA	TRBV18	TRBJ1-2	CASSPQRQGFIDYGYTF
TRBD1	TRBV19	TRBJ2-7	CASTRDRSSYEQYF
NA	TRBV9	TRBJ1-5	CASSVGGGNQPQHF
NA	TRBV18	TRBJ2-5	CASSPGQNQETQYF
NA	TRBV7-9	TRBJ1-6	CASSYYSYNSPLHF
TRBD1	TRBV2	TRBJ2-7	CASSSSRDRGISRVEQYF
TRBD2	TRBV19	TRBJ2-5	CASSIGLRGGYQETQYF
TRBD2	TRBV5-1	TRBJ2-3	CASSLARREGTDTQYF